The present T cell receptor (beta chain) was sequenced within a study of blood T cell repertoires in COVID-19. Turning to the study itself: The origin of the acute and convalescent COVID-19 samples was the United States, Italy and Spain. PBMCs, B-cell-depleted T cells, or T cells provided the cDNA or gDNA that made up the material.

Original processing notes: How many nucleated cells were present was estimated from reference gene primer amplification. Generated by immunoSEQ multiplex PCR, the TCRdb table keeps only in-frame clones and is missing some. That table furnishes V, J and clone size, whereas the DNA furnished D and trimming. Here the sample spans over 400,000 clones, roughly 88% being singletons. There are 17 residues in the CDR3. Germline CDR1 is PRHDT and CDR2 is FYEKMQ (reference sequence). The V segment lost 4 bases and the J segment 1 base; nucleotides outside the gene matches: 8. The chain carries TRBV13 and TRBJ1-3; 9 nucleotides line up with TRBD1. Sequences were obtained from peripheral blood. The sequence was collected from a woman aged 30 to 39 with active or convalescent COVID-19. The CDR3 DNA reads TGTGCCAGCAGCTACGACAGGGGGTTAACTTCTGGAAACACCATATATTTT. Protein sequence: CASSYDRGLTSGNTIYF.